The 5 T cell receptor beta chains below were found in one sample sequenced in a study of T cell responses to AZD1222 COVID-19 vaccine. Profiled with immunoSEQ multiplex PCR; TCRdb holds only in-frame clones, not every one. Here the sample spans around 140,000 clones, around 90% being singletons. The input for sequencing was peripheral blood, taken 28 days after the second AZD1222 dose. These receptors all stem from an adult who received the AZD1222 COVID-19 vaccine.

The J gene is TRBJ1-6, the V gene TRBV3-1 (or the pseudogene TRBV3-2); D remains unclear. The CDR3 length is 16 residues. The V end lost 3 bases, the J end lost 3 bases, and 12 bases lay between the germline ends. The V gene's germline CDR1 is LGHDT and CDR2 YNNKEL (reference sequence). The CDR3 nucleotides are TGTGCCAGCAGCCAGACCGGGCGCATCTATAATTCACCCCTCCACTTT. It is translated as CASSQTGRIYNSPLHF.

This chain connects TRBV28 to TRBJ2-5, with a weak D call TRBD2 (5 bases). The ends were cut back, 5 bases at V and 2 bases at J, with 12 bases in the middle. The CDR3 totals 14 residues. Germline V CDR1 and CDR2: MDHEN, SYDVKM. The CDR3 bases are TGTGCCAGCAGTATTAGGACTGAACAAGAGACCCAGTACTTC. It translates to CASSIRTEQETQYF.

The chain couples TRBV19 to TRBJ2-7, with 9 bases aligning to TRBD2. V was clipped by 8 bases and J by 1 base; unmatched bases: 3. Germline lookup yields CDR1 LNHDA and CDR2 SQIVND (reference sequence). The CDR3 has 13 residues. The CDR3 spells CASASGISYEQYF. DNA of the CDR3: TGTGCCAGTGCTAGCGGGATATCCTACGAGCAGTACTTC.

This rearrangement joins TRBV4-3 to TRBJ2-2; maybe TRBD1 (6 bases). V was clipped by 4 bases and J by 11 bases, with 17 bases between them. Germline assignment: CDR1 LGHNA and CDR2 YSLEER. This CDR3 has 14 amino acids. This CDR3 reads CASSPDRLRVELFF. Written as DNA, the CDR3 is TGCGCCAGCAGCCCCGACAGGCTACGGGTTGAGCTGTTTTTT.

The chain links TRBV12-3 or TRBV12-4 to TRBJ2-5; D perhaps matches TRBD2 (6 bases). The CDR3 spans 13 residues. Trimming pared 3 bases from V and 4 bases from J, leaving 9 bases between. DNA for the CDR3: TGTGCCAGCAGTTTTAGCGGTAGAGAGACCCAGTACTTC. This codes for CASSFSGRETQYF.